This TCR beta chain is drawn from a study of beta chain features in type 1 diabetes. This CDR3 spans 14 amino acids. Germline loops: CDR1 SGHRS, CDR2 YFSETQ. V was clipped by 0 bases and J by 3 bases, with 10 bases between them. Findings and caveats of the study: Type 1 diabetes patients had fewer VDJ junction insertions and more deletions. Relative to healthy donors, patients appeared to have naive, central memory and Treg TCRB repertoires that were more similar. All four CD4+ subsets from Type 1 diabetes patients carried moderately but significantly shorter TCRB CDR3s.

Of the isolated RNA, all was reverse transcribed, and so the sequenced material was expressed TCRB transcripts. This table comes from immunoSEQ multiplex PCR, and its TCRdb copy is limited to in-frame clones, with some not included. The table shows under 550,000 clones, with approximately 10% occurring only once. Researchers reported sorting CD4+ naive, central memory, regulatory and stem cell-like memory cells via CD45RO/CCR7/CD25/CD127/CD95/CD27. This clone was counted between two and nine times. Its target is unknown. Sequencing input: naive CD4+ T cells from blood. The rearrangement links TRBV5-1 to TRBJ2-7; TRBD1 is a possible D gene (5 bases). This TCR was sampled from a woman under 30 in good health. The CDR3 here is CASSLEQGNYEQYF. The CDR3 bases are TGCGCCAGCAGCTTGGAGCAGGGAAACTACGAGCAGTACTTC.